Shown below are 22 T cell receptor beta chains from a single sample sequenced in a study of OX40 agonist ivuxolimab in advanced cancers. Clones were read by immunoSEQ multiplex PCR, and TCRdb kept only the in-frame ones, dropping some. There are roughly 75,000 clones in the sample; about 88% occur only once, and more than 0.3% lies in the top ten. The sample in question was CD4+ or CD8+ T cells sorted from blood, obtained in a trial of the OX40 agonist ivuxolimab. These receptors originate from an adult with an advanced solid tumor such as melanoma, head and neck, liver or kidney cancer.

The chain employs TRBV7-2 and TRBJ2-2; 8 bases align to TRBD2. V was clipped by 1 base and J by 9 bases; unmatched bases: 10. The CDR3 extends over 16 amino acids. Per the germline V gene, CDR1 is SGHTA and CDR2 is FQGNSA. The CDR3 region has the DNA TGTGCCAGCAGCTTAGTTCACGGGGTAGCGGGATGGGAGCTGTTTTTT. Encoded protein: CASSLVHGVAGWELFF.

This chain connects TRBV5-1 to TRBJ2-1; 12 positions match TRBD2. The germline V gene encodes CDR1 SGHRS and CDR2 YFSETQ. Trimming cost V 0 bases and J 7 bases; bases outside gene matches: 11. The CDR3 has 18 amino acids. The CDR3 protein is CASSLALSSGGALNEQFF. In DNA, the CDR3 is TGCGCCAGCAGCTTGGCCCTCTCTAGCGGGGGGGCCCTAAATGAGCAGTTCTTC.

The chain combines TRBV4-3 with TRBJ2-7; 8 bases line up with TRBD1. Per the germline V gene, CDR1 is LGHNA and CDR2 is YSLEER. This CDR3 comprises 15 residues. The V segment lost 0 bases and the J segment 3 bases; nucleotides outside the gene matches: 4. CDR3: CASSQEQGASYEQYF. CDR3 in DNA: TGCGCCAGCAGCCAAGAGCAGGGGGCTAGCTACGAGCAGTACTTC.

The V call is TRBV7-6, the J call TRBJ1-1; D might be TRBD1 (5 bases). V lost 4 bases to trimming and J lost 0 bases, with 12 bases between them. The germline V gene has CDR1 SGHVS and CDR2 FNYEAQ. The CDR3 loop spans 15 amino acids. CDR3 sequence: CASSSTGGLNTEAFF. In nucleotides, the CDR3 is TGTGCCAGCAGCTCAACGGGGGGACTGAACACTGAAGCTTTCTTT.

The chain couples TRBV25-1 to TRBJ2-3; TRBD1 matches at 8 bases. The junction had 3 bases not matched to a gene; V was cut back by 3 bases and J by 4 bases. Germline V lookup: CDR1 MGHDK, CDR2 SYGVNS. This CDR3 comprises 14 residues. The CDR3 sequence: CASSELQGADTQYF. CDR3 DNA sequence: TGTGCCAGCAGTGAGTTACAGGGGGCAGATACGCAGTATTTT.

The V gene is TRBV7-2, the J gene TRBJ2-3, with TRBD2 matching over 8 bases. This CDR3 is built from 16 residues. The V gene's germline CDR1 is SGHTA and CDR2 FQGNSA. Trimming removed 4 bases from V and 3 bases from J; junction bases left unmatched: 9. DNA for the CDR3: TGTGCCAGCAGCTCCGGGGGGGGCATCTTAACAGATACGCAGTATTTT. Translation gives CASSSGGGILTDTQYF.

CDR3 amino acids: CASSRSGAGVAYEQYF. CDR3 bases: TGCGCCAGCAGCCGGAGCGGGGCGGGAGTCGCCTACGAGCAGTACTTC. This chain links TRBV5-1 with TRBJ2-7, with 7 bases identical to TRBD2. With 4 bases clipped from V and 2 bases from J, the junction kept 12 bases outside the gene matches. The CDR3 sequence is 16 residues long. The germline CDR1 and CDR2 sequences are SGHRS and YFSETQ.

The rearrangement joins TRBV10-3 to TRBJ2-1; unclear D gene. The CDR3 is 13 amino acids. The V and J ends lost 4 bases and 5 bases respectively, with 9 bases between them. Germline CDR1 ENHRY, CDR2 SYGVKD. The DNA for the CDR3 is TGTGCCATCAGTGCCCAGGCTGACAATGAGCAGTTCTTC. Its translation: CAISAQADNEQFF.

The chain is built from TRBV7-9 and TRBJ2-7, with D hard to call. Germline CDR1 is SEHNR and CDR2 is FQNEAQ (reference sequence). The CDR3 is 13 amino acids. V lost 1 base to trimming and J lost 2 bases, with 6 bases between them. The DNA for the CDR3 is TGTGCCAGCAGCTTAGACTGGGCCTACGAGCAGTACTTC. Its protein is CASSLDWAYEQYF.

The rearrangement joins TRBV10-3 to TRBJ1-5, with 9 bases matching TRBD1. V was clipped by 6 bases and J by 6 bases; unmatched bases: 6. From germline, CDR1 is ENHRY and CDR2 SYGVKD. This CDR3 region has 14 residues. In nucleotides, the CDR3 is TGTGCCATCAGCCAACAGGGGGCTGGTCAGCCCCAGCATTTT. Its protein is CAISQQGAGQPQHF.

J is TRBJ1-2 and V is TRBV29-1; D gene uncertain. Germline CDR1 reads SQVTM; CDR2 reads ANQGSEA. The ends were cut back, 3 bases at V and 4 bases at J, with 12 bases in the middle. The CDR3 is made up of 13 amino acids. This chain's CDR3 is CSVEADKLYGYTF. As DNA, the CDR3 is TGCAGCGTTGAGGCGGATAAGCTCTATGGCTACACCTTC. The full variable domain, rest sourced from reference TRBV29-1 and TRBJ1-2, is SAVISQKPSRDICQRGTSLTIQCQVDSQVTMMFWYRQQPGQSLTLIATANQGSEATYESGFVIDKFPISRPNLTFSTLTVSNMSPEDSSIYLCSVEADKLYGYTFGSGTRLTVV.

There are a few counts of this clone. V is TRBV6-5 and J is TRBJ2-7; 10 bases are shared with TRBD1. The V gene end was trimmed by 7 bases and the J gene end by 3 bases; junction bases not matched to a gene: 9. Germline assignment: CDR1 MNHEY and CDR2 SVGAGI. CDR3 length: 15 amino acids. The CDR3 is CASTNRQGAVYEQYF. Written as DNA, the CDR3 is TGTGCCAGCACCAACCGACAGGGGGCTGTCTACGAGCAGTACTTC.

The CDR3 DNA reads as TGCGCCAGCAGCCTACAATCCCCTACAGGGTACAGCTCCTATAATTCACCCCTCCACTTT. Encoded protein: CASSLQSPTGYSSYNSPLHF. The chain combines TRBV5-1 with TRBJ1-6; TRBD1 might be the D (6 bases). The CDR3 contains 20 residues. CDR1 is SGHRS, CDR2 YFSETQ, per germline. V gave up 4 bases and J gave up 0 bases, with 23 bases separating them. Drawing the rest from reference TRBV5-1 and TRBJ1-6, the complete variable domain is KAGVTQTPRYLIKTRGQQVTLSCSPISGHRSVSWYQQTPGQGLQFLFEYFSETQRNKGNFPGRFSGRQFSNSRSEMNVSTLELGDSALYLCASSLQSPTGYSSYNSPLHFGNGTRLTVT.

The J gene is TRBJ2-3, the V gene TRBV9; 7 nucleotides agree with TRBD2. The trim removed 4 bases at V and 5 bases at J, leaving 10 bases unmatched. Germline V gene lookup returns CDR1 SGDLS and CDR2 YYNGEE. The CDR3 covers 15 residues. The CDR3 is CASSLLGGGRDTQYF. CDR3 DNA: TGTGCCAGCAGCCTCCTGGGCGGGGGAAGAGATACGCAGTATTTT.

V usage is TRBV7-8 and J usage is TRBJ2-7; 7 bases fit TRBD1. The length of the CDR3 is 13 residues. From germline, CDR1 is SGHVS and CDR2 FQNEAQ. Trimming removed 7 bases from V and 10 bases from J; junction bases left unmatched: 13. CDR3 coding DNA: TGTGCCAGCACCTATCGGGACAGTTTCATCCAGTACTTC. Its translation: CASTYRDSFIQYF.

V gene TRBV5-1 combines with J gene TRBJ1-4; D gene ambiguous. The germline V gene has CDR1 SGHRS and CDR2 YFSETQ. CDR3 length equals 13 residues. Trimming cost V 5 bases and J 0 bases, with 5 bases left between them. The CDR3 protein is CASRPSTNEKLFF. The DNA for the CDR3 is TGCGCCAGCAGGCCCTCAACTAATGAAAAACTGTTTTTT.

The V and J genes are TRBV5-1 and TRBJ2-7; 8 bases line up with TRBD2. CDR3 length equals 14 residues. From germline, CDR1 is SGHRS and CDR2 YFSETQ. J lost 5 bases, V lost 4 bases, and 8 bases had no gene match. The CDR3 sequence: CASSTSAGGNEQYF. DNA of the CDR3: TGCGCCAGCAGCACCTCGGCGGGAGGTAACGAGCAGTACTTC.

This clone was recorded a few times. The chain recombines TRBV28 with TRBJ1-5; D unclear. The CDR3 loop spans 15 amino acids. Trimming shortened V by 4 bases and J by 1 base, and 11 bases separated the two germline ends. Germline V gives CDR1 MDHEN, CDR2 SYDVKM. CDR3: CASSSGGPSNQPQHF. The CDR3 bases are TGTGCCAGCAGTTCGGGAGGGCCGAGCAATCAGCCCCAGCATTTT.

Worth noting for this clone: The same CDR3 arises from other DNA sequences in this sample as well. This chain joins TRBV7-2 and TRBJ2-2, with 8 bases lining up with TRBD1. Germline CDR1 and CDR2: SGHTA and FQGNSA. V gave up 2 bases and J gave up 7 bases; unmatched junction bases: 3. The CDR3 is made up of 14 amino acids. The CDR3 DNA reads TGTGCCAGCAGCTTACAGGGGGCAGGCGGGGAGCTGTTTTTT. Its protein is CASSLQGAGGELFF.

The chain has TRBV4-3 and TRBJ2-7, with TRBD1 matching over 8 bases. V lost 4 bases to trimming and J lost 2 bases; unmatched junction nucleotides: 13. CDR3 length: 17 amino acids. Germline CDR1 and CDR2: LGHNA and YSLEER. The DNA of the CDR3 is TGCGCCAGCAGCCGCTCGAGTGTGGACAGGGCCACCTACGAGCAGTACTTC. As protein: CASSRSSVDRATYEQYF.

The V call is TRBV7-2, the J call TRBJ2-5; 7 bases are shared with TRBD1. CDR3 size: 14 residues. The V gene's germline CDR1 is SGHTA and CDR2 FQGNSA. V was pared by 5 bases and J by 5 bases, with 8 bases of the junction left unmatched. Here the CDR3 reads CASSLRTGGETQYF. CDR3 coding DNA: TGTGCCAGCAGCCTCAGGACAGGCGGGGAGACCCAGTACTTC.

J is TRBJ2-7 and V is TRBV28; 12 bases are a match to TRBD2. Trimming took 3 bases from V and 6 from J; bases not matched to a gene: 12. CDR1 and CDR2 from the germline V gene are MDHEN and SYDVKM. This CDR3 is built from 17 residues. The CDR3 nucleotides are TGTGCCAGCAGTTTTGGGTCTCTGACTAGCGGGAGATCCGAGCAGTACTTC. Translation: CASSFGSLTSGRSEQYF. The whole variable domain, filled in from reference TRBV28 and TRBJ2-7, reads DVKVTQSSRYLVKRTGEKVFLECVQDMDHENMFWYRQDPGLGLRLIYFSYDVKMKEKGDIPEGYSVSREKKERFSLILESASTNQTSMYLCASSFGSLTSGRSEQYFGPGTRLTVT.